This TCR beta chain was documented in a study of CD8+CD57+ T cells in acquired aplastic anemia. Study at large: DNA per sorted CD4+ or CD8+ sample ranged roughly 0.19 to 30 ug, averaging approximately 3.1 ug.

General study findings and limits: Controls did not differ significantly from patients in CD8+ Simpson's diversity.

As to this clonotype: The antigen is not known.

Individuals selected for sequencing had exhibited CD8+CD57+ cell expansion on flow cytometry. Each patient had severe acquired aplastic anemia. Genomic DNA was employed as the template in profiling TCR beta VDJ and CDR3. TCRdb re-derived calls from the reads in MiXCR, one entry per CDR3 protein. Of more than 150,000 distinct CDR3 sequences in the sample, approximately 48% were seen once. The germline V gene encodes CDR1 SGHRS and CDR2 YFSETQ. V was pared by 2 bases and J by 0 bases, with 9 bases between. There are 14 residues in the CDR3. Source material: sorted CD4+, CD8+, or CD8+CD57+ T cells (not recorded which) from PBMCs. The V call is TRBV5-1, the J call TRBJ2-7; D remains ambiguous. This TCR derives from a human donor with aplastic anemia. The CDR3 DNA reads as TGCGCCAGCAGCTTCTCGGCCAGCTCCTACGAGCAGTACTTC. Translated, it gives CASSFSASSYEQYF.